Each of the 27 T cell receptor beta chains below was sequenced from the same sample in a study of post-analysis software for immune sequencing data. Study-wide results and caveats: Higher frequency in patients than in controls was seen for about five TRBV segments, with TRBV5-6, TRBV5-1 and TRBV20-1 among them.

Their target antigens are unknown. Libraries were made from TCR beta cDNA, and they carried unique molecular identifiers. TCRdb reanalysed the PCR reads using MiXCR and keeps one entry per CDR3 protein. The repertoire holds about 540,000 distinct CDR3 sequences, with approximately 31% as singletons. Sequenced input: blood. The receptor source for this set is a girl younger than 18 with multiple sclerosis.

The genes are TRBV7-2 and TRBJ2-5, with 8 bases lining up with TRBD2. The CDR3 sequence is 16 residues long. Germline-derived CDR1 and CDR2 are SGHTA and FQGNSA. With V trimmed by 5 bases and J by 11 bases, 19 bases remained unmatched. DNA of the CDR3: TGTGCCAGCAGCGGACCTGGGACTAGAGTTCTCGCTGAGCAGTACTTC. Amino acid sequence: CASSGPGTRVLAEQYF.

The chain combines TRBV10-3 with TRBJ2-1; 8 bases fit TRBD2. V dropped 0 bases and J dropped 8; count of bases not matched to a gene: 6. This CDR3 contains 15 residues. The V gene's germline CDR1 is ENHRY and CDR2 SYGVKD. CDR3 in amino acids: CAISESRGGIDEQFF. The CDR3 DNA follows: TGTGCCATCAGTGAGTCTCGGGGGGGCATCGATGAGCAGTTCTTC.

The sample holds a few counts of this clonotype. The chain links TRBV28 to TRBJ1-4, with TRBD1 matching 7 bases. The CDR3 runs to 18 residues. The V gene's germline CDR1 is MDHEN and CDR2 SYDVKM. With V trimmed by 6 bases and J by 7 bases, 20 bases remained unmatched. DNA of the CDR3: TGTGCCAGCAGGATGACAGGGAGAGGGTTCATCAGGGGTGAAAAACTGTTTTTT. Encoded protein: CASRMTGRGFIRGEKLFF.

This clonotype has a handful of counts. The V and J genes are TRBV7-8 and TRBJ2-3; the D call may be TRBD1 or TRBD2 (5 bases each). V was cut by 5 bases and J by 6 bases, with 21 bases left in between. Germline V gives CDR1 SGHVS, CDR2 FQNEAQ. There are 16 residues in the CDR3. The CDR3: CASSPFEGRDGDTQYF. DNA of the CDR3: TGTGCCAGCAGCCCCTTTGAGGGCCGGGACGGGGATACGCAGTATTTT.

The CDR3 is CSARDAGARVNTEAFF. The DNA for the CDR3 is TGCAGTGCTAGAGATGCGGGGGCGCGGGTGAACACTGAAGCTTTCTTT. The chain couples TRBV20-1 to TRBJ1-1, with D tentatively TRBD1 (6 bases). The germline gives CDR1 DFQATT, CDR2 SNEGSKA (reference sequence). The V end lost 0 bases, the J end lost 0 bases, and 14 bases lay between the germline ends. The CDR3 totals 16 residues.

The chain is built from TRBV6-1 and TRBJ2-4; D gene uncertain. The germline V gene encodes CDR1 MNHNS and CDR2 SASEGT. CDR3 length equals 13 residues. Trimming removed 1 base at V and 5 bases at J, with 6 bases between. CDR3 sequence reads: CASSEVAENIQYF. The CDR3 region has the DNA TGTGCCAGCAGTGAAGTAGCAGAAAACATTCAGTACTTC.

Points on this clonotype: A read error is likely, as this CDR3 ends without the conserved phenylalanine or tryptophan. The gene calls are TRBV5-1 and TRBJ2-5; D gene unclear. The V end was cut by 0 bases, the J end by 5 bases, with 2 bases between. CDR3 size: 11 residues. Per germline, CDR1 SGHRS and CDR2 YFSETQ. The CDR3 nucleotides read TGCGCCAGCAGCTTGGCGGAGACCCAGTACTCC. Protein product: CASSLAETQYS.

The chain combines TRBV12-3 or TRBV12-4 with TRBJ2-1; 10 bases are a match to TRBD2. Trimming removed 5 bases from V and 7 bases from J; junction bases left unmatched: 11. The CDR3 covers 16 residues. The chain's CDR3 is CASSPPWASGGNEQFF. CDR3 sequence (DNA): TGTGCCAGCAGTCCCCCTTGGGCTAGCGGGGGTAATGAGCAGTTCTTC.

A few counts support this clonotype. V and J are TRBV9 and TRBJ2-7; D is undetermined. The V end lost 0 bases, the J end lost 0 bases, and 4 bases lay between the germline ends. Germline V gene sequence: CDR1 SGDLS, CDR2 YYNGEE. This CDR3 spans 13 amino acids. The CDR3 region is CASSVVVSYEQYF. The CDR3 bases are TGTGCCAGCAGCGTAGTAGTCTCCTACGAGCAGTACTTC.

This clonotype was found many times. This chain uses TRBV7-9 with TRBJ2-3; D gene uncertain. The germline V and J ends were trimmed by 3 bases and 2 bases, with 12 bases remaining between them. The CDR3 sequence is 15 residues long. Germline CDR1 is SEHNR and CDR2 is FQNEAQ (reference sequence). CDR3 region: CASSFGYGDTDTQYF. In DNA form, the CDR3 reads TGTGCCAGCAGCTTTGGCTATGGGGACACAGATACGCAGTATTTT. Full variable domain (missing parts from reference TRBV7-9 and TRBJ2-3): DTGVSQNPRHKITKRGQNVTFRCDPISEHNRLYWYRQTLGQGPEFLTYFQNEAQLEKSRLLSDRFSAERPKGSFSTLEIQRTEQGDSAMYLCASSFGYGDTDTQYFGPGTRLTVL.

This clonotype was detected a few times. The chain is built from TRBV7-2 and TRBJ2-1; 10 bases line up with TRBD2. This CDR3 has 17 amino acids. J lost 7 bases, V lost 3 bases, and 12 bases had no gene match. Germline assignment: CDR1 SGHTA and CDR2 FQGNSA. CDR3 coding DNA: TGTGCCAGCAGCTTTACCGTAGCGGGGGGCCGATTAAATGAGCAGTTCTTC. It translates to CASSFTVAGGRLNEQFF.

This sequence joins TRBV5-1 and TRBJ2-1; possible D gene TRBD1, 6 bases. The CDR3 covers 14 residues. Looked up from germline, CDR1 is SGHRS and CDR2 is YFSETQ. The V end lost 1 base, the J end lost 7 bases, and 12 bases lay between the germline ends. The CDR3 region is CASSLNRRGNEQFF. Written as DNA, the CDR3 is TGCGCCAGCAGCTTGAACAGAAGGGGGAATGAGCAGTTCTTC.

The chain carries TRBV7-3 and TRBJ1-1, with D possibly matching TRBD1 (5 bases). Trimming removed 2 bases from V and 6 bases from J, with 22 bases in between. This CDR3 spans 17 amino acids. Germline values: CDR1 SGHTA, CDR2 FQGTGA. The CDR3 DNA reads as TGTGCCAGCAGCTTAGGAGACAGACTAGTCCTAGACCCTGAAGCTTTCTTT. This codes for CASSLGDRLVLDPEAFF. Together with reference TRBV7-3 and TRBJ1-1, the CDR3 gives the full variable domain: GAGVSQTPSNKVTEKGKYVELRCDPISGHTALYWYRQSLGQGPEFLIYFQGTGAADDSGLPNDRFFAVRPEGSVSTLKIQRTERGDSAVYLCASSLGDRLVLDPEAFFGQGTRLTVV.

The J gene is TRBJ1-4, the V gene TRBV27, with a tentative D call TRBD1 (6 bases). The CDR3 has 14 amino acids. Germline lookup yields CDR1 MNHEY and CDR2 SMNVEV (reference sequence). Trimming stripped 2 bases from V and 7 bases from J, with 11 bases between. The CDR3 loop reads CASSLGGRTEKLFF. CDR3 nucleotides: TGTGCCAGCAGTTTAGGGGGGCGCACTGAAAAACTGTTTTTT.

This clonotype was seen a handful of times. With a much larger clone just one base away, this may be a read error. This chain links TRBV5-6 with TRBJ2-4; 7 nucleotides match TRBD1. The DNA end is a closer match to TRBJ2-7, so the J assignment may be wrong. Germline V gives CDR1 SGHDT, CDR2 YYEEEE. This CDR3 is built from 16 residues. The CDR3 nucleotides are TGTGCCAGCAGCCGACAAAGTGGACAGGTTAGTCACGAGCAGTACTTC. It codes for CASSRQSGQVSHEQYF.

This clonotype occurred many times. The V and J genes are TRBV7-2 and TRBJ2-7; weak D call: TRBD1 (6 bases). Germline V gene data show CDR1 as SGHTA and CDR2 as FQGNSA. Trimming removed 5 bases at V and 2 bases at J, with 10 bases between. The CDR3 is 13 amino acids. The CDR3 bases are TGTGCCAGCAGCACAGGACAGACCTACGAGCAGTACTTC. It is translated as CASSTGQTYEQYF. Full variable domain (missing parts from reference TRBV7-2 and TRBJ2-7): GAGVSQSPSNKVTEKGKDVELRCDPISGHTALYWYRQSLGQGLEFLIYFQGNSAPDKSGLPSDRFSAERTGGSVSTLTIQRTQQEDSAVYLCASSTGQTYEQYFGPGTRLTVT.

In its sample, this clonotype was seen a few times. The chain combines TRBV10-3 with TRBJ2-5; no clear D gene. V was trimmed by 8 bases and J by 3 bases, leaving 4 bases between them. CDR3 length equals 10 residues. Germline assignment: CDR1 ENHRY and CDR2 SYGVKD. The CDR3 bases are TGTGCCATCGGCGAAGAGACCCAGTACTTC. Its protein is CAIGEETQYF.

This clonotype was recorded many times. This rearrangement joins TRBV6-5 to TRBJ2-5, with D perhaps matching TRBD1 (5 bases). Germline V gene sequence: CDR1 MNHEY, CDR2 SVGAGI. The CDR3 totals 14 residues. V lost 2 bases and J lost 7, with 14 bases in between. This CDR3 is CASSYTGLSGTQYF. CDR3 nucleotides: TGTGCCAGCAGTTACACAGGCCTATCGGGGACCCAGTACTTC.

This chain links TRBV29-1 with TRBJ2-7; D uncertain. Germline values: CDR1 SQVTM, CDR2 ANQGSEA. The CDR3 spans 13 residues. V gave up 1 base and J gave up 3 bases, with 10 bases separating them. CDR3 sequence: CSVEGVGGYEQYF. DNA for the CDR3: TGCAGCGTTGAAGGAGTGGGCGGCTACGAGCAGTACTTC.

This clonotype was found a few times. The J gene is TRBJ2-5, the V gene TRBV18; 10 bases are shared with TRBD2. The CDR3 consists of 16 residues. Germline CDR1 is KGHSH and CDR2 is LQKENI. V shed 0 bases and J 2 bases; nucleotides not matched to a gene: 3. CDR3 sequence: CASSPPSSGGQETQYF. CDR3 nucleotide sequence: TGTGCCAGCTCACCACCGTCTAGCGGGGGACAAGAGACCCAGTACTTC.

This clonotype was seen more than once but under ten times. V gene TRBV25-1 combines with J gene TRBJ1-1; D remains ambiguous. The V gene lost 4 bases and the J gene lost 5 bases, with 26 bases spanning the gap. This CDR3 is 18 amino acids long. Germline lookup yields CDR1 MGHDK and CDR2 SYGVNS. Written as DNA, the CDR3 is TGTGCCAGCAGTGCCCCGCTAAGTAGGCCGCTCGGAGGTACTGAAGCTTTCTTT. This sequence encodes CASSAPLSRPLGGTEAFF.

The chain combines TRBV11-2 with TRBJ2-1; 7 positions agree with TRBD1. V dropped 5 bases and J dropped 3; count of bases not matched to a gene: 13. The CDR3 covers 17 residues. Germline assignment: CDR1 SGHAT and CDR2 FQNNGV. The CDR3 loop reads CASSPPPGQIHYNEQFF. CDR3 coding DNA: TGTGCCAGCAGCCCACCACCGGGACAGATACACTACAATGAGCAGTTCTTC.

There are a few counts of this clonotype. The rearrangement links TRBV20-1 to TRBJ2-7; the D is unclear. V was cut by 6 bases and J by 4 bases, with 10 bases left in between. The CDR3 contains 11 residues. The germline V gene has CDR1 DFQATT and CDR2 SNEGSKA (reference sequence). CDR3 in amino acids: CSASLGYEQYF. In DNA, the CDR3 is TGCAGTGCCTCCCTAGGGTACGAGCAGTACTTC.

V is TRBV12-3 or TRBV12-4 and J is TRBJ2-3, with 9 bases identical to TRBD2. The junction had 8 bases not matched to a gene; V was cut back by 5 bases and J by 2 bases. CDR3 length: 16 residues. This chain's CDR3 is CASSPKTSGYTDTQYF. CDR3 bases: TGTGCCAGCAGTCCCAAGACTAGCGGATACACAGATACGCAGTATTTT.

The table lists this clonotype with many counts. The chain recombines TRBV6-5 with TRBJ2-7; possible D gene TRBD2, 5 bases. V lost 10 bases and J 2 bases, leaving 21 bases between the germline ends. Germline CDR1 MNHEY, CDR2 SVGAGI. This CDR3 region has 15 residues. The CDR3 sequence: CATSTFTGYPYEQYF. The CDR3 DNA reads as TGTGCCACGAGTACCTTCACGGGGTACCCCTACGAGCAGTACTTC.

This clonotype has more than one count but fewer than ten. The chain has TRBV18 and TRBJ2-5; 11 bases are a match to TRBD1. The germline V gene encodes CDR1 KGHSH and CDR2 LQKENI. This CDR3 contains 15 residues. J gave up 4 bases and V 2 bases, and 3 bases lay outside the gene matches. CDR3 sequence: CASSPRTGGRETQYF. The CDR3 bases are TGTGCCAGCTCACCAAGGACAGGGGGCCGAGAGACCCAGTACTTC. Combining the CDR3 with reference TRBV18 and TRBJ2-5 gives the whole variable domain NAGVMQNPRHLVRRRGQEARLRCSPMKGHSHVYWYRQLPEEGLKFMVYLQKENIIDESGMPKERFSAEFPKEGPSILRIQQVVRGDSAAYFCASSPRTGGRETQYFGPGTRLLVL.

The chain combines TRBV6-6 with TRBJ1-1; no reliable D call. Deletions cut 2 bases from V and 4 bases from J, with 11 bases between. The CDR3 covers 14 residues. Germline V lookup: CDR1 MNHNY, CDR2 SVGAGI (reference sequence). CDR3 residues: CASSYTDLGTEAFF. The CDR3 DNA sequence: TGTGCCAGCAGTTACACCGACTTAGGCACTGAAGCTTTCTTT.